This TCR beta chain was found in a study of cytomegalovirus exposure and HLA in healthy donors. 13 Jbeta primers and 60 Vbeta primers were used for the PCR. Assay: immunoSEQ multiplex PCR; the TCRdb copy retains only in-frame clones and omits some. The table includes 85,000 to 100,000 clones, 60% to 75% detected once. Germline assignment: CDR1 SGHRS and CDR2 YFSETQ. The CDR3 is 16 residues long. V trimming: 3 bases; J trimming: 5 bases; junction bases outside the gene matches: 13. The receptor was derived from a man aged 55 to 70 in good health and CMV-seronegative. The chain uses TRBV5-1 and TRBJ2-5, with 7 bases lining up with TRBD2. Sequencing input: PBMCs. The CDR3 DNA reads as TGCGCCAGCAGCTCCATGGGGGGGAATGGTCAGGAGACCCAGTACTTC. Translated, it gives CASSSMGGNGQETQYF.